A selection of T cell receptor beta chains follows, all from one sample in a study of blood T cell repertoires in COVID-19. TCRdb's copy holds only in-frame clones and misses some; the assay was immunoSEQ multiplex PCR. This sample yields about 140,000 clones, of which around 80% are seen a single time; approximately 4% belongs to the top ten. Material for sequencing was peripheral blood. Every receptor here comes from a man between 60 and 75 years old with acute or convalescent COVID-19. The CDR3 runs from the conserved cysteine through the conserved F or W. The order of the fields is J gene, D gene, clone size, V gene, CDR3 protein, CDR3 DNA. D genes are given only for firm matches. Size tells how often a clone was seen (once, few, many) or the class of an expanded clone, and some rows leave it out.

>TRBJ2-5|.|.|TRBV20-1
CSASRTTLGETQYF
TGCAGTGCTAGTAGGACTACCTTGGGGGAGACCCAGTACTTC
>TRBJ1-1|.|.|TRBV5-1
CASSTSGVANTEAFF
TGCGCCAGCAGCACCTCGGGGGTGGCGAACACTGAAGCTTTCTTT
>TRBJ2-5|.|.|TRBV7-2
CASSPSTWEETQYF
TGTGCCAGCAGCCCGTCGACTTGGGAAGAGACCCAGTACTTC
>TRBJ2-7|.|.|TRBV27
CASSLSPSYEQYF
TGTGCCAGCAGTTTATCGCCCAGCTACGAGCAGTACTTC
>TRBJ1-5|.|few|TRBV6-5
CASRGGGSAQPQHF
TGTGCCAGCAGAGGGGGAGGGTCGGCCCAGCCCCAGCATTTT
>TRBJ2-3|TRBD2|.|TRBV6-2/TRBV6-3
CASSPPAGGITDTQYF
TGTGCCAGCAGTCCCCCGGCCGGGGGGATTACAGATACGCAGTATTTT
>TRBJ1-5|TRBD1|.|TRBV25-1
CASSRQGTEDQPQHF
TGTGCCAGCAGCCGACAGGGGACGGAGGATCAGCCCCAGCATTTT
>TRBJ1-2|.|once|TRBV24-1
CATSAPAHGYTF
TGTGCCACCAGTGCCCCCGCGCATGGCTACACCTTC
>TRBJ2-2|.|.|TRBV29-1
CSVEGGSNTGELFF
TGCAGCGTTGAAGGGGGCTCGAACACCGGGGAGCTGTTTTTT
>TRBJ1-2|.|few|TRBV28
CASSPANYGYTF
TGTGCCAGCAGCCCAGCTAACTATGGCTACACCTTC
>TRBJ2-5|.|.|TRBV5-1
CASSLAPSDQETQYF
TGCGCCAGCAGCTTGGCCCCTAGCGACCAAGAGACCCAGTACTTC
>TRBJ1-2|.|.|TRBV6-5
CASSYSQGYGYTF
TGTGCCAGCAGTTACTCCCAGGGGTATGGCTACACCTTC
>TRBJ1-3|.|.|TRBV6-1
CASSPEGRGDTIYF
TGTGCCAGCAGTCCCGAGGGACGGGGGGACACCATATATTTT
>TRBJ2-7|TRBD2|.|TRBV6-2/TRBV6-3
CASSYSLAGAASYEQYF
TGTGCCAGCAGTTACTCACTAGCGGGAGCGGCATCCTACGAGCAGTACTTC
>TRBJ1-5|.|.|TRBV6-4
CASSQGSNQPQHF
TGTGCCAGCAGTCAGGGAAGCAATCAGCCCCAGCATTTT
>TRBJ2-7|.|.|TRBV5-1
CASSLGPSGLWYEQYF
TGCGCCAGCAGCTTGGGGCCGAGCGGCCTTTGGTACGAGCAGTACTTC
>TRBJ2-1|.|.|TRBV18
CASSPERYNEQFF
TGTGCCAGCTCACCAGAGCGGTACAATGAGCAGTTCTTC
>TRBJ1-1|TRBD1|once|TRBV29-1
CSVGGTGMNTEAFF
TGCAGCGTGGGGGGGACAGGAATGAACACTGAAGCTTTCTTT
>TRBJ2-7|.|.|TRBV28
CASSLYTLGKDHYEQYF
TGTGCCAGCAGTTTATACACCCTCGGGAAGGACCACTACGAGCAGTACTTC
>TRBJ1-4|.|.|TRBV7-9
CASSLRQLNEKLFF
TGTGCCAGCAGCTTACGACAACTCAATGAAAAACTGTTTTTT
>TRBJ1-2|TRBD1|few|TRBV30
CASDTGGLDGYTF
TGTGCCAGTGATACAGGGGGCTTGGATGGCTACACCTTC
>TRBJ2-3|TRBD2|.|TRBV5-1
CASSLAGAGDTDTQYF
TGCGCCAGCAGCTTGGCCGGGGCGGGGGACACAGATACGCAGTATTTT
>TRBJ1-2|.|.|TRBV3-1/TRBV3-2
CASSQLSGDGYTF
TGTGCCAGCAGCCAACTATCAGGGGATGGCTACACCTTC
>TRBJ2-2|.|.|TRBV5-1
CASSLALAAENTGELFF
TGCGCCAGCAGCTTGGCCTTAGCGGCAGAGAACACCGGGGAGCTGTTTTTT
>TRBJ2-7|.|few|TRBV12-3/TRBV12-4
CASSFGTTYEQYF
TGTGCCAGCAGTTTTGGGACAACCTACGAGCAGTACTTC
>TRBJ2-2|TRBD2|.|TRBV2
CATSGTSGTGELFF
TGTGCCACTTCCGGGACTAGCGGCACCGGGGAGCTGTTTTTT
>TRBJ1-1|.|.|TRBV11-2
CASSDLVNTEAFF
TGTGCCAGCAGCGATCTAGTGAACACTGAAGCTTTCTTT
>TRBJ1-1|TRBD1|.|TRBV3-1/TRBV3-2
CASSRDRVGPEAFF
TGTGCCAGCAGCCGGGACAGGGTCGGGCCTGAAGCTTTCTTT
>TRBJ1-2|.|many|TRBV21-1
CASSTPTECYGYTF
TGTGCCAGCAGCACCCCGACAGAGTGCTATGGCTACACCTTC
>TRBJ1-2|TRBD1|.|TRBV7-6
CASSLGTGGGYGYTF
TGTGCCAGCAGCTTAGGGACAGGGGGCGGGTATGGCTACACCTTC
>TRBJ1-5|TRBD1|.|TRBV2
CASRRDRGNQPQHF
TGTGCCAGCAGGCGGGACAGGGGTAATCAGCCCCAGCATTTT